Below are 6 T cell receptor beta chains sequenced from a single sample in a study of OX40 agonist ivuxolimab in advanced cancers. The library was prepared using the immunoSEQ multiplex PCR assay. Drawn from immuneACCESS, this table holds only the in-frame rearrangements with V and J called that TCRdb kept. Clones are partly lost; checked studies trace under half to an unresolved V gene and leave the rest unexplained. The table for this sample lists about 69,000 clones; roughly 90% of them were counted only once. Around 0.3% of the sample is in the top ten clones. Source: CD4+ or CD8+ T cells sorted from blood, taken in a trial of the OX40 agonist ivuxolimab. Source of these receptors: an adult with an advanced solid tumor such as melanoma, head and neck, liver or kidney cancer.

The chain has TRBV4-2 and TRBJ1-4; D is perhaps TRBD1 (5 bases). The CDR3 totals 15 residues. V lost 1 base and J 8 bases, leaving 14 bases between the germline ends. Germline assignment: CDR1 LGHNA and CDR2 YNFKEQ. Here the CDR3 reads CASSQGAGWEEKLFF. DNA for the CDR3: TGTGCCAGCAGCCAAGGCGCAGGGTGGGAAGAAAAACTGTTTTTT.

The chain has TRBV6-6 and TRBJ2-1, with a weak D call TRBD2 (6 bases). Trimming pared 6 bases from V and 0 bases from J, leaving 15 bases between. Per the germline V gene, CDR1 is MNHNY and CDR2 is SVGAGI (reference sequence). The CDR3 runs to 16 residues. CDR3 DNA sequence: TGTGCCAGCAGCCTAGCGCCTGAGAGCTCCTACAATGAGCAGTTCTTC. This encodes CASSLAPESSYNEQFF.

For this clone: In the same sample, other DNA sequences code for this CDR3. V and J are TRBV5-1 and TRBJ1-2; no firm D call. CDR1 and CDR2 (germline): SGHRS, YFSETQ. Deletions cut 0 bases from V and 2 bases from J, with 5 bases between. The CDR3 loop spans 13 amino acids. In DNA form, the CDR3 reads TGCGCCAGCAGCTTGGGTGCGAACTATGGCTACACCTTC. It is translated as CASSLGANYGYTF.

The chain is built from TRBV10-3 and TRBJ1-5; no clear D gene. CDR3 length: 13 amino acids. CDR1 ENHRY and CDR2 SYGVKD come from the germline V gene. V was pared by 2 bases and J by 4 bases, with 6 bases between. The CDR3 sequence: CAISEVGNQPQHF. CDR3 DNA sequence: TGTGCCATCAGTGAGGTCGGGAATCAGCCCCAGCATTTT.

The chain uses TRBV20-1 and TRBJ2-5; 7 bases map to TRBD2. The last part of the DNA fits TRBJ2-7 better; the J call may be wrong. Germline V gene sequence: CDR1 DFQATT, CDR2 SNEGSKA (reference sequence). This CDR3 has 11 amino acids. The DNA of the CDR3 is TGCAGTGGGCTAGCGGAGTACGAGCAGTACTTC. This translates into CSGLAEYEQYF.

This chain uses TRBV19 with TRBJ2-1, with 7 bases that match TRBD2. The J segment lost 4 bases and the V segment lost 7 bases, leaving 7 bases of the junction unmatched. The CDR3 consists of 14 residues. Germline V lookup: CDR1 LNHDA, CDR2 SQIVND (reference sequence). CDR3 in amino acids: CASTPSGTYNEQFF. The CDR3 DNA is TGTGCCAGTACCCCTAGCGGAACTTACAATGAGCAGTTCTTC. Based on the CDR3 plus reference TRBV19 and TRBJ2-1, the full variable domain is DGGITQSPKYLFRKEGQNVTLSCEQNLNHDAMYWYRQDPGQGLRLIYYSQIVNDFQKGDIAEGYSVSREKKESFPLTVTSAQKNPTAFYLCASTPSGTYNEQFFGPGTRLTVL.